This T cell receptor beta chain was sequenced during a study of CD8+CD57+ T cells in acquired aplastic anemia. Germline-derived CDR1 and CDR2 are MNHNS and SASEGT. This CDR3 contains 15 residues. V gave up 5 bases and J gave up 6 bases, with 20 bases separating them. Genomic DNA served as template for TCR beta VDJ and CDR3 profiling. TCRdb reanalysed the reads using MiXCR and keeps one entry per CDR3 protein. Here the sample spans under 500,000 distinct CDR3 sequences, around 30% being singletons. CD8+CD57+ cell expansion had been shown by flow cytometry in patients chosen for sequencing. All patients had severe acquired aplastic anemia. This clonotype was picked up a small number of times.

The specimen was sorted CD4+, CD8+, or CD8+CD57+ T cells (not recorded which) from PBMCs. The chain is built from TRBV6-1 and TRBJ2-7, with a possible D match to TRBD2 (6 bases). The TCR originated in a human donor with aplastic anemia. This CDR3 is CASSIMGLGSPEQYF. The CDR3 nucleotides are TGTGCCAGCAGTATAATGGGACTTGGAAGCCCCGAGCAGTACTTC.